The sequence of this TCR beta chain was determined in a study of blood T cells in healthy people across ages. Study information: When template switching was applied, about one barcoded beta molecule was captured per two T cells.

Next came a second PCR, run for 7 to 11 cycles, which used a sample-barcoded 5' primer along with a J-beta primer mix. TCRdb passed the 5' RACE reads through MiXCR, listing each CDR3 protein once. This sample yields around 1,700,000 distinct CDR3 sequences, of which roughly 28% are seen a single time; roughly 8.2% belongs to the top ten. Germline V gene data show CDR1 as DFQATT and CDR2 as SNEGSKA (reference sequence). The CDR3 is 11 residues long. The V end was cut by 0 bases, the J end by 13 bases, with 10 bases between. Total RNA was extracted at no less than 5 micrograms per sample. This clonotype was counted once. Its antigen is unknown. Study observations and caveats: In the absence of known donor CMV status, changes in expanded clonotypes were possibly confounded. Older individuals had lower TCR beta diversity per million T cells (the decline was roughly linear).

This chain joins TRBV20-1 and TRBJ2-4; D might be TRBD2 (6 bases). This receptor was identified in a woman aged 30 to 39 in good health. What was sequenced was blood. CDR3 DNA: TGCAGTGCTAGAGAGTCGGGGGAGCAGTACTTC. It encodes CSARESGEQYF.